A single sample gave rise to the 13 T cell receptor beta chains below, sequenced in a study of shared clonotypes between healthy human individuals. The protocol was immunoSEQ multiplex PCR, while the TCRdb copy is restricted to in-frame clones and leaves out a portion. The sample includes more than 2 million clones, approximately 92% of them seen just once. The naive CD8 fraction comprised CD45RO-negative cells positively selected for CCR7 and excluded terminally differentiated effector memory CD45RA+ cells. The sample was naive CD8+ T cells from PBMCs. These receptors all stem from a man aged 18 to 29 in good health. Some clones in this sample may be carry-over from other donors' samples.

The CDR3 spells CASSEWSLPSYEQYF. The CDR3 bases are TGTGCCAGCAGTGAGTGGAGCTTACCCTCCTACGAGCAGTACTTC. The chain recombines TRBV25-1 with TRBJ2-7; D is undetermined. Germline values: CDR1 MGHDK, CDR2 SYGVNS. V was shortened by 3 bases and J by 0 bases, with 12 bases between the two germline ends. The CDR3 runs 15 residues.

V and J are TRBV5-1 and TRBJ1-2; D may be TRBD1 (5 bases). The CDR3 length is 18 residues. Trimming took off 4 bases at V and 0 bases at J, with 22 bases between the two ends. Germline V CDR1 and CDR2: SGHRS, YFSETQ. CDR3 sequence (DNA): TGCGCCAGCAGCGTCCCGACCTCTGAGGGGTCCCCTAACTATGGCTACACCTTC. Translated, it gives CASSVPTSEGSPNYGYTF.

The chain carries TRBV4-2 and TRBJ2-2, with 12 nucleotides matching TRBD2. Per the germline V gene, CDR1 is LGHNA and CDR2 is YNFKEQ. CDR3 length: 15 amino acids. J lost 2 bases, V lost 8 bases, and 3 bases had no gene match. CDR3 DNA: TGTGCCAGCTGGACTAGCGGGGCCAACACCGGGGAGCTGTTTTTT. Its translation: CASWTSGANTGELFF.

The chain joins TRBV11-2 to TRBJ2-5; D might be TRBD1 (6 bases). Trimming cost V 10 bases and J 4 bases, with 16 bases left between them. The CDR3 loop spans 13 amino acids. Germline V gene data show CDR1 as SGHAT and CDR2 as FQNNGV. CDR3 protein: CATLQGPGETQYF. The CDR3 DNA reads as TGTGCCACCCTCCAGGGGCCGGGAGAGACCCAGTACTTC.

The chain combines TRBV30 with TRBJ1-5, with D possibly matching TRBD1 (5 bases). Germline V gene data show CDR1 as GTSNPN and CDR2 as SVGIG (reference sequence). CDR3 size: 13 residues. V shed 4 bases and J shed 7 bases, with 14 bases lying between them. This CDR3 reads CAWTEGFGQPQHF. The CDR3 nucleotides read TGTGCCTGGACCGAGGGGTTCGGACAGCCCCAGCATTTT.

The genes are TRBV19 and TRBJ1-5; D not resolved. The germline CDR1 and CDR2 sequences are LNHDA and SQIVND (reference sequence). This CDR3 has 15 residues. Trimming took 8 bases from V and 0 from J, leaving 14 bases between them. CDR3 sequence (DNA): TGTGCCAGTTCCTGGGCAGTCTATAGCAATCAGCCCCAGCATTTT. This gives the protein CASSWAVYSNQPQHF.

This rearrangement joins TRBV19 to TRBJ1-1; D gene uncertain. Trimming left V 5 bases short and J 11 bases short, with 24 bases between. The CDR3 is 15 residues long. Germline V gives CDR1 LNHDA, CDR2 SQIVND (reference sequence). Here the CDR3 reads CASSGGSGSILGAFF. The CDR3 coding sequence is TGTGCCAGTAGTGGAGGGTCGGGGTCCATCCTTGGGGCTTTCTTT.

The chain combines TRBV28 with TRBJ2-3; D unclear. Deletions cut 3 bases from V and 0 bases from J, with 7 bases between. The germline V gene encodes CDR1 MDHEN and CDR2 SYDVKM. The CDR3 is 14 residues long. The CDR3 loop reads CASSLQQSTDTQYF. The CDR3 DNA reads TGTGCCAGCAGTTTGCAACAGAGCACAGATACGCAGTATTTT.

This chain joins TRBV9 and TRBJ2-3; D possibly uses TRBD1 or TRBD2 (7 bases each). The CDR3 covers 15 residues. Trimming took off 0 bases at V and 7 bases at J, with 15 bases between the two ends. CDR1 is SGDLS and CDR2 is YYNGEE in the germline V gene. This chain's CDR3 is CASSVAGTAGNTQYF. CDR3 nucleotide sequence: TGTGCCAGCAGCGTAGCAGGGACAGCGGGAAATACGCAGTATTTT. The full variable domain, with the rest looked up from reference TRBV9 and TRBJ2-3, is DSGVTQTPKHLITATGQRVTLRCSPRSGDLSVYWYQQSLDQGLQFLIQYYNGEERAKGNILERFSAQQFPDLHSELNLSSLELGDSALYFCASSVAGTAGNTQYFGPGTRLTVL.

As regards this clone: At the DNA level, this CDR3 is encoded by other sequences in the same sample as well. The chain uses TRBV7-9 and TRBJ1-2; 7 bases map to TRBD1. The CDR3 is 13 residues long. With V trimmed by 5 bases and J by 3 bases, 3 bases remained unmatched. Germline V gene lookup returns CDR1 SEHNR and CDR2 FQNEAQ (reference sequence). CDR3 sequence (DNA): TGTGCCAGCAGCCCCAGGGGGGACTATGGCTACACCTTC. Its protein is CASSPRGDYGYTF. Together with reference TRBV7-9 and TRBJ1-2, the CDR3 gives the full variable domain: DTGVSQNPRHKITKRGQNVTFRCDPISEHNRLYWYRQTLGQGPEFLTYFQNEAQLEKSRLLSDRFSAERPKGSFSTLEIQRTEQGDSAMYLCASSPRGDYGYTFGSGTRLTVV.

As for this clone: The same CDR3 also results from other DNA sequences found in this sample. The chain combines TRBV4-1 with TRBJ2-7, with 8 positions matching TRBD1. Germline CDR1 MGHRA, CDR2 YSYEKL. V lost 2 bases and J lost 2; bases outside the gene matches: 5. The CDR3 is made up of 15 amino acids. CDR3 DNA: TGCGCCAGCAGCCAAACCGGACAGGGTCCCTACGAGCAGTACTTC. It is translated as CASSQTGQGPYEQYF.

The rearrangement uses TRBV10-2 and TRBJ2-7; 7 nucleotides match TRBD2. Per germline, CDR1 WSHSY and CDR2 SAAADI. The V gene end was trimmed by 7 bases and the J gene end by 6 bases; junction bases not matched to a gene: 21. The CDR3 is made up of 17 amino acids. The CDR3 loop is CASTPGATRGGSFEQYF. The CDR3 coding sequence is TGCGCCAGCACCCCTGGAGCAACCCGGGGCGGGAGTTTCGAGCAGTACTTC.

The chain carries TRBV27 and TRBJ2-5, with D maybe TRBD2 (7 bases). The V gene's germline CDR1 is MNHEY and CDR2 SMNVEV (reference sequence). This CDR3 has 18 amino acids. The V gene lost 0 bases and the J gene lost 5 bases, with 22 bases spanning the gap. CDR3 nucleotide sequence: TGTGCCAGCAGTTTATCGCTCCTTTGGACAGACGGGGGGGAGACCCAGTACTTC. Amino acids: CASSLSLLWTDGGETQYF.